This T cell receptor (beta chain) derives from a study of blood T cells in healthy people across ages. A second roughly 6 to 11 cycle PCR used barcoded and J-beta primers. A template-switch adaptor that had 12 random nucleotides put a tag on each cDNA molecule. Each CDR3 protein gets one entry after TCRdb re-called the 5' RACE reads with MiXCR. This table holds about 1.6 million distinct CDR3 sequences, about 31% found once. Study conclusions and caveats: The unknown donor CMV status may have confounded expanded clonotype changes.

With respect to this clonotype: No antigen is known for it.

The sequenced sample was blood. This TCR was recovered from a woman in her 30s in good health.

CDR3 loop: CASSLATERVFNEQFF. DNA of the CDR3: TGTGCCAGCAGCTTAGCGACAGAAAGGGTGTTTAATGAGCAGTTCTTC. J is TRBJ2-1 and V is TRBV11-2; possible D gene TRBD1, 5 bases. Germline values: CDR1 SGHAT, CDR2 FQNNGV. Trimming pared 1 base from V and 7 bases from J, leaving 17 bases between. The CDR3 contains 16 residues.